The clone carrying this TCR beta chain was found many times. Antigen: not known. The authors deemed Graves' hyperthyroidism stable absent ophthalmopathy progression within 18 months. Exclusion of a patient resulted from uncontrolled infection, other autoimmune disease, pregnancy or lactation. Authors of the study amplified TCR beta CDR3 regions from RNA transcripts. The study used the HTBI primer set for a first-round RT-PCR of the TCR CDR3. TCRdb ran MiXCR on the multiplex PCR reads and lists one entry per CDR3 protein. The table lists approximately 330,000 distinct CDR3 sequences, 21% of them singletons. CDR3 size: 16 residues. This record belongs to a study of T cells in Graves' hyperthyroidism and ophthalmopathy. Whole-study results and caveats: Among thyroid clonotypes expanded above 0.001, most also appeared in blood. Separating ophthalmopathy from stable hyperthyroidism was achieved by a 13 V-J model.

This clonotype was obtained from a woman aged 45-65 years with Graves' hyperthyroidism. The source material was blood. V usage is TRBV3-2 and J usage is TRBJ2-3; whether TRBD1, the table's D call, matches the DNA was not checked. TRBV3-2 is tagged as a pseudogene. The CDR3 nucleotides are TGTGCCAGCAGCCAAGTAACACAGGAAAGCACAGATACGCAGTATTTT. Its translation: CASSQVTQESTDTQYF.